This T cell receptor beta chain derives from a study of T cell repertoires in cytomegalovirus infection. The table lists this clonotype with many counts. Trimming took 4 bases from V and 2 from J, leaving 4 bases between them. The CDR3 consists of 12 residues. Looked up from germline, CDR1 is SGHTA and CDR2 is FQGNSA. TCRdb itself ran the reads through MiXCR, one entry per CDR3 protein. The sample holds more than 150,000 distinct CDR3 sequences; approximately 19% are singletons and the top ten take less than 3%. The clonotype comes from a human donor in good health (CMV status not recorded). Some clones in this sample may be carry-over from other donors' samples. Material: PBMCs. This chain links TRBV7-2 with TRBJ2-3; no firm D call. The CDR3, as DNA: TGTGCCAGCAGCTCCTTCACAGATACGCAGTATTTT. Its protein is CASSSFTDTQYF.